A selection of T cell receptor beta chains follows, all from one sample in a study of molecular identifiers for immune sequencing clone quantification. A single record per CDR3 protein comes from TCRdb applying MiXCR to the PCR reads. Of hundreds of thousands of distinct CDR3 sequences listed, less than 30% are singletons. The sample consisted of naive CD8+ T cells from blood, with Jurkat cell RNA spiked in. The origin of the receptors is a human donor in good health. Some libraries in this study had Jurkat cell RNA spiked in. CDR3s include the opening cysteine and the closing phenylalanine or tryptophan. The D gene is left open where the match is weak. The listing skips clone size in some rows; elsewhere it reads once, few, many or a size class.

CDR3aa	CDR3nt	v_gene	d_gene	abundance	j_gene
CASRLVEEKTLAKNIQYF	TGTGCCAGCAGGCTTGTAGAGGAGAAGACCCTAGCCAAAAACATTCAGTACTTC	TRBV7-7	.	.	TRBJ2-4
CASSPGQLNTEAFF	TGCGCCAGCAGCCCTGGACAATTGAACACTGAAGCTTTCTTT	TRBV4-3	.	many	TRBJ1-1
CSASNGRASLDTQYF	TGCAGTGCTAGCAACGGGAGGGCGTCGTTGGATACGCAGTATTTT	TRBV20-1	TRBD2	many	TRBJ2-3
CASSILLGSGANVLTF	TGTGCCAGTAGTATCCTGTTAGGCTCTGGGGCCAACGTCCTGACTTTC	TRBV19	.	.	TRBJ2-6
CASRRTGPTSTDTQYF	TGTGCCAGCAGGCGGACAGGGCCTACTAGCACAGATACGCAGTATTTT	TRBV6-6	TRBD1	many	TRBJ2-3
CASSVVGGVDTDTQYF	TGTGCCAGCAGCGTAGTTGGGGGAGTAGACACAGATACGCAGTATTTT	TRBV9	.	many	TRBJ2-3
CASLGSGTEAFF	TGTGCCAGTCTCGGGTCCGGCACTGAAGCTTTCTTT	TRBV7-9	.	.	TRBJ1-1
CASSLDRGYPTSGKPQETQYF	TGTGCCAGCAGCTTAGACAGGGGCTATCCAACTAGCGGGAAACCTCAAGAGACCCAGTACTTC	TRBV7-9	TRBD2	many	TRBJ2-5
CASSQDQAEQYF	TGTGCCAGCAGCCAAGATCAGGCCGAGCAGTACTTC	TRBV3-1	.	.	TRBJ2-7
CASKELHPEYSPLHF	TGTGCCAGTAAGGAACTACATCCAGAGTATTCACCCCTCCACTTT	TRBV6-5	.	.	TRBJ1-6
CSANLAGWNTGELFF	TGCAGTGCTAATCTAGCGGGATGGAACACCGGGGAGCTGTTTTTT	TRBV20-1	TRBD2	many	TRBJ2-2
CASSSTPGLAGGSLYNEQFF	TGTGCCAGCAGCTCTACCCCCGGACTAGCGGGAGGGTCCTTATACAATGAGCAGTTCTTC	TRBV7-9	TRBD2	.	TRBJ2-1
CSARDRGSLYEQYF	TGCAGTGCTAGAGACCGCGGCAGCCTCTACGAGCAGTACTTC	TRBV20-1	.	few	TRBJ2-7
CASSPASGRAQLSEQYF	TGTGCCAGCAGCCCCGCTAGCGGGAGGGCCCAGCTCTCCGAGCAGTACTTC	TRBV7-2	TRBD2	.	TRBJ2-7
CASSVKEGVTEAFF	TGTGCCAGCAGCGTAAAGGAGGGAGTCACTGAAGCTTTCTTT	TRBV9	.	.	TRBJ1-1
CASSPPGTSAYEQYF	TGTGCCAGCAGTCCGCCGGGGACTAGCGCGTACGAGCAGTACTTC	TRBV28	TRBD2	many	TRBJ2-7
CASSYFMRDSNTEAFF	TGTGCCAGCAGTTACTTTATGAGGGACAGTAACACTGAAGCTTTCTTT	TRBV6-5	TRBD1	few	TRBJ1-1
CSARTSSNYGYTF	TGCAGTGCAAGGACAAGTTCTAACTATGGCTACACCTTC	TRBV20-1	.	few	TRBJ1-2
CASSQDISLAHLTGTQYF	TGTGCCAGCAGCCAAGATATATCCCTAGCTCACCTTACAGGTACGCAGTATTTT	TRBV14	.	.	TRBJ2-3
CASSFKYWEGVGEAFF	TGTGCCAGCAGCTTTAAATACTGGGAAGGGGTCGGTGAAGCTTTCTTT	TRBV21-1	.	.	TRBJ1-1
CASSLSDSQETQYF	TGTGCCAGCAGTTTATCTGACTCTCAAGAGACCCAGTACTTC	TRBV27	.	.	TRBJ2-5
CASSSSTSGSVRDTQYF	TGTGCCAGCAGCTCCTCAACTAGCGGGAGCGTGAGGGATACGCAGTATTTT	TRBV7-9	TRBD2	many	TRBJ2-3
CASSAGTPEQYF	TGTGCCAGCAGCGCCGGGACACCTGAGCAGTACTTC	TRBV9	.	few	TRBJ2-7